A selection of T cell receptor beta chains follows, all from one sample in a study of technical replicates of blood from a handful of donors. TCRdb keeps only in-frame clones here, not all; method: immunoSEQ multiplex PCR. The table lists approximately 70,000 clones, 92% of them singletons. Sequencing was carried out using T cells isolated from PBMCs. The receptors were gathered from a human donor in good health. CDR3s include the opening cysteine and the closing phenylalanine or tryptophan. A D gene is named only where the DNA matches it firmly. Clone size, where shown, is once, few, many, or a class for clones that have expanded.

- TRBD2 TRBJ2-7 TRBV5-6 CASSPWRLSSGSYEQYF TGTGCCAGCAGCCCGTGGAGATTGTCTAGCGGCTCCTACGAGCAGTACTTC
- - TRBJ2-2 TRBV5-6 CASSLFPRSDTGELFF TGTGCCAGCAGCTTGTTTCCCAGATCAGACACCGGGGAGCTGTTTTTT
once TRBD1 TRBJ1-5 TRBV4-1 CASSRDRAGNQPQHF TGCGCCAGCAGCCGAGACAGGGCAGGCAATCAGCCCCAGCATTTT
- TRBD2 TRBJ2-7 TRBV11-2 CASSSLSGRTYEQYF TGTGCCAGCAGCTCCCTTAGCGGGAGGACCTACGAGCAGTACTTC
- - TRBJ2-7 TRBV4-1 CASSQDGALSSTSEQYF TGCGCCAGCAGCCAAGATGGGGCACTATCTTCTACATCCGAGCAGTACTTC
- TRBD2 TRBJ2-7 TRBV5-1 CASSVTSGTYEQYF TGCGCCAGCAGCGTGACTAGCGGGACCTACGAGCAGTACTTC
- - TRBJ1-1 TRBV29-1 CSDGTHLNTEAFF TGCAGCGATGGGACACACCTGAACACTGAAGCTTTCTTT
- TRBD2 TRBJ2-1 TRBV4-2 CASSQDTPSGSSYNEQFF TGTGCCAGCAGCCAAGATACGCCTAGCGGGAGCTCCTACAATGAGCAGTTCTTC
few - TRBJ2-1 TRBV7-9 CASSKLGQSYNEQFF TGTGCCAGCAGCAAACTGGGCCAATCCTACAATGAGCAGTTCTTC
- - TRBJ1-1 TRBV27 CASTNRARTEAFF TGTGCCAGCACCAACAGGGCGAGGACTGAAGCTTTCTTT
- TRBD1 TRBJ2-7 TRBV4-3 CASSQDSLAGTGGLYEQYF TGCGCCAGCAGCCAAGATTCTCTTGCCGGGACAGGGGGCCTCTACGAGCAGTACTTC
- - TRBJ1-1 TRBV30 CAWKEVTEAFF TGTGCCTGGAAGGAGGTGACTGAAGCTTTCTTT
- - TRBJ1-5 TRBV28 CASRLGPESNQPQHF TGTGCCAGCAGACTAGGACCCGAGAGCAATCAGCCCCAGCATTTT
- TRBD2 TRBJ2-7 TRBV6-1 CASSEGLAETYEQYF TGTGCCAGCAGTGAAGGACTAGCGGAGACCTACGAGCAGTACTTC
- - TRBJ2-7 TRBV28 CASSPLISYEQYF TGTGCCAGCAGCCCTCTTATCTCCTACGAGCAGTACTTC
once TRBD1 TRBJ1-2 TRBV11-3 CASSLGQGNGYTF TGTGCCAGCAGCTTAGGACAGGGGAATGGCTACACCTTC
- - TRBJ1-2 TRBV7-9 CASSLGGVNYGYTF TGTGCCAGCAGCTTAGGCGGGGTCAACTATGGCTACACCTTC
- - TRBJ2-3 TRBV30 CAWTNVDTQYF TGTGCCTGGACTAACGTAGATACGCAGTATTTT
- - TRBJ2-3 TRBV4-1 CASSQAVGGDTQYF TGCGCCAGCAGCCAAGCCGTGGGGGGAGATACGCAGTATTTT
- - TRBJ2-1 TRBV11-2 CASSFSRGGREQFF TGTGCCAGCAGCTTTAGCCGCGGGGGCCGTGAGCAGTTCTTC
- TRBD1 TRBJ1-1 TRBV6-5 CASSYSRGTGKNEAFF TGTGCCAGCAGTTACTCGAGAGGGACAGGCAAAAATGAAGCTTTCTTT
- - TRBJ1-5 TRBV5-1 CASSFFGGSQPQHF TGCGCCAGCAGCTTTTTCGGGGGGAGTCAGCCCCAGCATTTT
- - TRBJ2-1 TRBV19 CASGIQGIWGYEQFF TGTGCCAGTGGAATCCAGGGTATTTGGGGTTATGAGCAGTTCTTC
- - TRBJ1-1 TRBV10-1 CASSESRQANTEAFF TGCGCCAGCAGTGAGTCTCGACAGGCGAACACTGAAGCTTTCTTT
few TRBD1 TRBJ2-7 TRBV14 CASSQPRQGAEQYF TGTGCCAGCAGCCAACCGAGACAGGGAGCGGAGCAGTACTTC